Here is one T cell receptor (beta chain) with its context. Its antigen is currently not known. Library generation was performed with the immunoSEQ multiplex PCR assay. A mixture of 60 forward primers for TCR Vbeta segments and 13 reverse primers for TCR Jbeta segments was used in the multiplex PCR. Amplification of the CDR3 region of rearranged TCR beta genes was performed with a multiplex PCR assay on genomic DNA. On the Illumina HiSeq System, the amplified TCR beta libraries were sequenced as 87-base-pair reads. For the original study's pipeline: A later analysis tallied around 87 million unique TCR beta chains across the 600 to 700 repertoires, and some 10 million of those chains were shared by two or more donors. A nearest-neighbor algorithm error-corrected the raw reads and collapsed the reads into unique sequences, merging closely related sequences to remove PCR and sequencing errors. To assign V, D and J gene segments, CDR3 sequences were aligned to IMGT reference sequences. For a sequence to be retained, a match of at least six nucleotides to both a V gene segment and a J gene segment was required. A rearrangement counted as productive if the CDR3 had no stop codons and remained in frame with V and J, and every other rearrangement counted as non-productive. CDR3 was defined by IMGT convention, running from the second conserved V-encoded cysteine to the conserved J-encoded phenylalanine. The earlier analysis of 587 of the donors excluded sequences that lacked an unambiguous match to a single V gene segment. In an earlier analysis of 587 of the donors, a V segment was called functional when productive rearrangements were above 56.7%, and segregating when the standard deviation between donors exceeded 5%. A statistical classification framework was developed to diagnose cytomegalovirus status using the catalog of TCR beta chain sequences. In a later analysis, TCR nucleotide sequences were compared against IMGT/GENE-DB human TR gene sequences so that V and J genes could be assigned. Using the TCRdist pipeline, a later analysis assigned CDR3 sequences along with most-parsimonious VDJ recombination scenarios. In a later analysis, each TCR beta chain was defined by its CDR3 amino acid sequence together with its V-gene family, and reads lacking a unique V-gene family were excluded. To address suspected cross-contamination and a sequencing artifact, a later analysis removed 592 highly shared, low-generation-probability nucleotide sequences. In a later analysis, a clonal expansion index for each public chain was calculated from normalized within-repertoire ranks of inferred template counts. Generation probabilities in a later analysis came from a VDJ recombination model fitted to out-of-frame rearrangements, and those results were checked against IGoR. Hypergeometric tests were used in a later analysis to score TCR-TCR, TCR-HLA and TCR-CMV co-occurrence, with a repertoire-size bias correction applied to the TCR pairs. In a later analysis, false discovery rates were estimated by permuting HLA or CMV assignments 20 times. A later analysis grouped co-occurring TCRs with DBSCAN, adding TCRdist sequence similarity when clustering within HLA-allele-positive subsets. For co-occurrence clustering, repertoires with fewer than 30,000 or more than 120,000 public chains were excluded, along with five repertoires with anomalous nucleotide sharing. The table was pulled from immuneACCESS by TCRdb, which kept in-frame rearrangements only. Such tables lose some clones; where checked, under half of the loss comes from unresolved V genes, and the rest has no known cause. V, J and clone size reflect that table, while D and trimming were determined from the DNA. The record for this sample contains approximately 96,000 clones. 5.5% of the sample goes to the ten largest clones.

Trimming costs V 0 bases and J 5 bases, and their ends lie 16 bases apart. CDR1 MGHRA and CDR2 YSYEKL were looked up in the germline V gene. Its CDR3 holds 16 amino acids, cysteine through phenylalanine. Kept here is only the CDR3 DNA, which spans 48 bases and is read in frame from base 1. The cohort comprised around 690 healthy bone marrow donors. At the time of sampling, all cohort members were nominally healthy, though unrecorded immune exposures were likely present. The donor was CMV seropositive and was included in the group of some 290 seropositive cohort members. A peripheral blood sample was collected from each donor, and TCR beta sequencing was performed on peripheral blood mononuclear cells. Genomic DNA extraction from the blood cell samples was performed with the Qiagen DNeasy Blood Extraction Kit. This sample was taken from a study of cytomegalovirus exposure and HLA in healthy donors (dated by TCRdb to 2016 to 2017). The study in broad terms: An earlier analysis of approximately 600 of the donors reported about 290 Gb of sequence data and around 110 million unique TCR beta sequences from about 200 million T cells. About 300 gigabases of sequencing data and approximately 93 million unique TCR sequences were included in an early release covering roughly 600 HLA-typed donors. Of the 398 genotyped donors, about 84% fell in the genetic ancestry cluster associated with self-reported Caucasian donors. The aim of the study was to test whether cataloging public T cell receptors could identify signatures of past pathogen exposure. The T cell repertoires of 670 or so subjects were profiled by immunosequencing and related to cytomegalovirus serostatus. Along with the approximately 670-subject first cohort, a separate validation cohort of over a hundred different subjects was used. To predict cytomegalovirus infection status, the study brought together high-throughput TCR immunosequencing, statistical association of individual TCRs with disease status, and machine learning. A later analysis re-analyzed previously published TCR beta repertoires from about 600 donors and added high-resolution HLA genotyping to study TCR occurrence patterns. Rather than drawing on any new phenotypic data, the later analysis identified candidate immune exposures from TCR beta sequences and the way those sequences occurred across donors. An earlier analysis of approximately 580 of the donors used high-throughput TCR beta sequencing to judge whether each TCR beta V gene segment behaved as functional or pseudogenic. Alongside the repertoire data, information on donor age, sex, ethnicity and CMV serostatus was compiled. Genome-wide SNP genotypes for about 65% of the 666 donors were used in a later genetic analysis, which treated that subset as a discovery cohort. Every discovery cohort repertoire had been produced on one sequencing platform. HLA typing covered class I and class II loci at four-digit resolution. The number of typed donors differed by locus: 629-630 for A, B, C, DRB1 and DQB1; 522 for DQA1; approximately 600 for DPA1; and some 430 for DPB1. Four or five DR-DQ haplotypes were treated as single units for association and clustering because of strong linkage in the cohort. On average, around 230,000 unique TCR beta nucleotide sequences were sequenced per donor among fewer than 500 genotyped donors of the cohort, with roughly 18% of those sequences being non-productive. Beyond this particular receptor, the publication reports: The cohort was sequenced for TCR beta chains only, and without alpha or paired-chain data the features that could be detected were limited. Three of the identified cytomegalovirus-associated TCR beta chains were confirmed in vitro to be specific for cytomegalovirus antigens. Assigning TCR associations to individual alleles was difficult when HLA alleles, especially DR and DQ, strongly co-occurred. In a later analysis, HLA-associated TCR beta chains showed more clonal expansion and lower generation probabilities than non-associated chains that were equally common. In an earlier analysis of some 640 of the donors, most TCR beta V segments were observed in productive rearrangements about 87% or about 30% of the time, broadly matching IMGT annotations. In a later analysis, most CMV-associated TCR beta chains were found to appear HLA-restricted, with HLA associations seemingly driven largely by CMV exposure. A later analysis found that TCR association rates varied across HLA loci, with DRB1 alleles showing the most associated TCRs and HLA-C alleles the fewest. While some public TCRs were present in many individuals, most TCR sequences turned up only very rarely across donors. The presence/absence analyses assumed that sequencing depth was roughly uniform across donors, and that assumption may not be true. V-gene and J-gene trimming of TCR beta chains was associated with a missense DCLRE1C variant in a later genetic analysis, and the association was replicated in an independent cohort. The study gave a list of about 170 TCR beta chains associated with cytomegalovirus. According to the authors, the approach could potentially be generalized to other disease states and immunological phenotypes. In a later analysis, 16,951 TCR beta sequences were associated with specific HLA alleles at a false discovery rate of 0.05. Seventeen rarely observed V segments, including chromosome 9 orphons, were excluded from the earlier analysis of several hundred of the donors because counts were too low. Because HLA typing was unavailable for some donors at each locus, only the typed subset was used in association tests. Some IMGT-functional V segments, including TRBV6-2 and TRBV6-3, could not be told apart with the 87-base-pair reads, so those segments were excluded. Linkage disequilibrium might explain the correlated functional status among segregating V segments, but an unknown experimental factor could not be excluded. A group of highly shared sequence variants was considered likely to be a technical artifact of the sequencing pipeline. Immune exposure information for the cohort was limited to CMV serostatus. A further reported finding was that TCR beta sequences accurately predicted the HLA-A and HLA-B alleles for most subjects in the first cohort. In both the original and validation cohorts, the classifier was reported to diagnose cytomegalovirus status with high specificity and sensitivity. According to a later genetic analysis, donors in an Asian-associated ancestry cluster had fewer N-insertions in productive TCRs than the roughly 700-donor mean. Several of the top co-occurrence clusters appeared to be linked to parvovirus B19, influenza, CMV and Epstein-Barr virus, according to a later analysis.

The TCR comes from a girl between 10 and 17 years old in good health and CMV-seropositive. The sequenced sample was PBMCs. The sequence is built from TRBV4-1 and TRBJ2-5; too little of a D gene remains to name it. The DNA reads TGCGCCAGCAGCCAAGATAAGAGAACAGCCGAGGAGACCCAGTACTTC. The translation is CASSQDKRTAEETQYF.